These T cell receptor beta chains were read from a single sample in a study of regulatory T cells in long-lasting Graves disease. Each CDR3 protein is one row after TCRdb ran MiXCR on the multiplex PCR reads. The sample consists of approximately 390,000 distinct CDR3 sequences, about 17% of them appearing once. The same sample was also studied in work on T cells in Graves' hyperthyroidism and ophthalmopathy.

This specimen consisted of peripheral blood mononuclear cells (PBMCs), obtained at new diagnosis, from a patient treated with antithyroid drugs. Every receptor here comes from a young woman with Graves disease. CDR3s include the opening cysteine and the closing phenylalanine or tryptophan. Each record gives: V gene, J gene, clone size, D gene, CDR3 protein, CDR3 DNA. D genes are given only for firm matches. Not every row has a clone size; where given, it reads once, few, many or a size class.

TRBV6-1	TRBJ1-2	many	TRBD1	CASSDVDRGYGYTF	TGTGCCAGCAGTGATGTCGACAGGGGATATGGCTACACCTTC
TRBV9	TRBJ2-4	-	TRBD2	CASSVVTSGRDIQYF	TGTGCCAGCAGCGTAGTTACTAGCGGGAGGGACATTCAGTACTTC
TRBV6-9	TRBJ2-3	-	-	CASSYRATSTDTQYF	TGTGCCAGCAGTTACCGCGCGACTAGCACAGATACGCAGTATTTT
TRBV12-3/TRBV12-4	TRBJ2-7	many	-	CASSLSLEQYF	TGTGCCAGCAGTTTATCCCTCGAGCAGTACTTC
TRBV7-3	TRBJ1-6	few	TRBD1	CASSRTGGMSSYNSPLHF	TGTGCCAGCAGCCGGACAGGGGGCATGAGCTCCTATAATTCACCCCTCCACTTT
TRBV7-8	TRBJ1-5	many	-	CASSLKRYRGEQPQHF	TGTGCCAGCAGCTTAAAGCGCTACCGGGGAGAACAGCCCCAGCATTTT
TRBV12-3/TRBV12-4	TRBJ2-7	-	-	CASSFNGAGEQYF	TGTGCCAGCAGTTTTAACGGGGCCGGGGAGCAGTACTTC
TRBV28	TRBJ2-1	many	-	CASSLSRITGTYNEQFF	TGTGCCAGCAGTTTAAGTAGAATAACTGGGACCTACAATGAGCAGTTCTTC
TRBV3-1	TRBJ1-1	-	-	CASSQDGAATEAFF	TGTGCCAGCAGCCAAGATGGGGCGGCCACTGAAGCTTTCTTT
TRBV5-5	TRBJ2-1	few	TRBD1	CASSLEGQGAGNEQFF	TGTGCCAGCAGCTTGGAGGGACAGGGGGCGGGGAATGAGCAGTTCTTC
TRBV30	TRBJ1-4	once	-	CASRPHDPANEKLFF	TGTGCCAGTCGACCCCACGACCCTGCTAATGAAAAACTGTTTTTT
TRBV30	TRBJ2-3	many	-	CAWSARTGGTQYF	TGTGCCTGGAGTGCCCGTACGGGTGGTACGCAGTATTTT
TRBV12-5	TRBJ2-3	few	-	CASARTEDTQYF	TGTGCTAGTGCTCGCACGGAGGATACGCAGTATTTT
TRBV11-2	TRBJ1-1	many	-	CASSSPMRQGPKGTEAFF	TGTGCCAGCAGCTCGCCCATGAGGCAGGGGCCGAAGGGGACTGAAGCTTTCTTT
TRBV18	TRBJ2-3	few	TRBD2	CASSVRERTDTQYF	TGTGCCAGCTCAGTGCGGGAGAGGACAGATACGCAGTATTTT
TRBV12-3/TRBV12-4	TRBJ1-5	few	-	CASSFSGRDQPQHF	TGTGCCAGCAGTTTCTCGGGGCGAGATCAGCCCCAGCATTTT
TRBV20-1	TRBJ1-4	-	TRBD1	CSAREERTGWKLFF	TGCAGTGCTAGAGAAGAGCGGACAGGGTGGAAACTGTTTTTT
TRBV3-1	TRBJ1-2	many	-	CASSQESVGNYGYTF	TGTGCCAGCAGCCAAGAATCCGTGGGTAACTATGGCTACACCTTC
TRBV6-1	TRBJ1-6	many	TRBD1	CASSEDGAGGNSPLHF	TGTGCCAGCAGTGAAGATGGGGCAGGGGGTAATTCACCCCTCCACTTT
TRBV7-9	TRBJ2-1	few	TRBD1	CASSIGQGAALYNEQFF	TGTGCCAGCAGCATAGGACAGGGGGCGGCCCTATACAATGAGCAGTTCTTC
TRBV11-2	TRBJ2-2	-	TRBD1	CASSGQGVTTGELFF	TGTGCCAGCAGTGGACAGGGGGTTACCACCGGGGAGCTGTTTTTT
TRBV28	TRBJ2-1	many	-	CASRRGWDNEQFF	TGTGCCAGCAGGAGAGGGTGGGACAATGAGCAGTTCTTC
TRBV7-9	TRBJ2-4	-	-	CASSLGAAKNIQYF	TGTGCCAGCAGCTTAGGAGCAGCCAAAAACATTCAGTACTTC
TRBV2	TRBJ1-1	many	-	CASILRRIEAFF	TGTGCCAGCATCCTGAGACGGATTGAAGCTTTCTTT
TRBV30	TRBJ2-5	-	-	CAWSKGGFQETQYF	TGTGCCTGGAGTAAGGGGGGATTCCAAGAGACCCAGTACTTC
TRBV4-1	TRBJ2-1	-	-	CASSQDYAGWGEQFF	TGCGCCAGCAGCCAAGATTACGCGGGGTGGGGTGAGCAGTTCTTC
TRBV5-1	TRBJ2-3	-	-	CASRPTDTQYF	TGCGCCAGCCGCCCGACAGATACGCAGTATTTT
TRBV5-4	TRBJ1-2	once	-	CASSLRAGVHYGYTF	TGTGCCAGCAGCTTGCGGGCAGGGGTGCACTATGGCTACACCTTC
TRBV27	TRBJ2-7	many	TRBD1	CATGVYSYEQYF	TGTGCAACAGGGGTATACTCCTACGAGCAGTACTTC
TRBV7-9	TRBJ2-2	many	TRBD2	CASSLASSGWTNTGELFF	TGTGCCAGCAGCTTAGCGTCTAGCGGGTGGACGAACACCGGGGAGCTGTTTTTT
TRBV5-4	TRBJ1-6	-	-	CASSLDQIYNSPLHF	TGTGCCAGCAGCTTGGATCAGATTTATAATTCACCCCTCCACTTT
TRBV12-3/TRBV12-4	TRBJ2-1	-	-	CASSLLAGREFF	TGTGCCAGCAGTTTATTGGCGGGTAGGGAGTTCTTC
TRBV13	TRBJ2-3	many	TRBD1	CASSFTGGSTDTQYF	TGTGCCAGCAGCTTTACAGGGGGAAGCACAGATACGCAGTATTTT
TRBV6-1	TRBJ2-4	few	-	CASRGGGPRESQYF	TGTGCCAGCAGGGGAGGGGGGCCCCGAGAAAGCCAGTACTTC
TRBV18	TRBJ1-2	many	-	CASSPRTNYGYTF	TGTGCCAGCTCACCAAGGACTAACTATGGCTACACCTTC
TRBV20-1	TRBJ2-7	many	TRBD2	CSASSGTSGRSSYEQYF	TGCAGTGCTAGCTCCGGGACTAGCGGGCGGAGCTCCTACGAGCAGTACTTC
TRBV6-2/TRBV6-3	TRBJ1-3	once	-	CASSYSTFLNTIYF	TGTGCCAGCAGTTACTCGACGTTTCTGAACACCATATATTTT
TRBV28	TRBJ2-7	many	TRBD1	CASSFGQGANYEQYF	TGTGCCAGCAGTTTTGGGCAGGGGGCGAACTACGAGCAGTACTTC
TRBV30	TRBJ2-7	many	-	CAWGPGPSYEQYF	TGTGCCTGGGGACCGGGTCCTTCCTACGAGCAGTACTTC
TRBV18	TRBJ2-3	many	-	CASSPGGGIADTQYF	TGTGCCAGCTCACCAGGTGGAGGGATCGCAGATACGCAGTATTTT
TRBV5-1	TRBJ2-1	many	-	CASSLPSQGTNEQFF	TGCGCCAGCAGCTTGCCCTCCCAAGGGACAAATGAGCAGTTCTTC
TRBV7-2	TRBJ1-1	many	-	CASSLVEGSYIPTEAFF	TGTGCCAGCAGCTTGGTCGAAGGATCTTATATTCCCACTGAAGCTTTCTTT
TRBV5-1	TRBJ1-2	few	-	CASSLAGSEGYTF	TGCGCCAGCAGCTTGGCAGGGTCGGAGGGCTACACCTTC
TRBV6-9	TRBJ2-7	many	TRBD1	CASSYSGGETYEQYF	TGTGCCAGCAGTTACTCAGGGGGCGAGACCTACGAGCAGTACTTC
TRBV5-4	TRBJ2-3	many	-	CASSLSFGGRATDTQYF	TGTGCCAGCAGCTTGAGTTTTGGGGGGCGAGCTACAGATACGCAGTATTTT
TRBV6-1	TRBJ2-7	many	TRBD2	CASSTMGGLAGQSSYEQYF	TGTGCCAGCAGTACGATGGGGGGACTAGCGGGGCAAAGCTCCTACGAGCAGTACTTC
TRBV29-1	TRBJ1-5	-	-	CSVAENSNQPQHF	TGCAGCGTTGCTGAGAATAGCAATCAGCCCCAGCATTTT
TRBV30	TRBJ1-2	many	-	CAWSVSGPGYTF	TGTGCCTGGAGTGTATCAGGGCCCGGCTACACCTTC
TRBV7-8	TRBJ1-5	many	-	CASSLAGAGQPQHF	TGTGCCAGCAGCTTAGCCGGGGCAGGGCAGCCCCAGCATTTT
TRBV5-1	TRBJ2-7	many	TRBD2	CASSLDTTSGRTNEQYF	TGCGCCAGCAGCTTGGATACGACTAGCGGGAGGACAAACGAGCAGTACTTC